This entry lists 26 T cell receptor beta chains sequenced from one sample in a study of blood T cell repertoires in COVID-19. Here immunoSEQ multiplex PCR was the method, and the copy in TCRdb shows in-frame clones only, minus some. Here the sample spans tens of thousands of clones, around nine tenths being singletons. Sequenced material: peripheral blood. These receptors all stem from a woman in her sixties with COVID-19, enrolled during active disease.

The chain recombines TRBV19 with TRBJ2-7; TRBD1 matches 8 bases. The trim removed 5 bases at V and 5 bases at J, leaving 8 bases unmatched. The germline CDR1 and CDR2 sequences are LNHDA and SQIVND (reference sequence). This CDR3 has 14 amino acids. CDR3 DNA sequence: TGTGCCAGTAGTGACAGGGGCCCCCGCGACGAGCAGTACTTC. Translated: CASSDRGPRDEQYF.

The gene calls are TRBV7-2 and TRBJ2-7; the match to TRBD1 covers 8 bases. This CDR3 has 14 amino acids. Losses at the gene ends were 5 bases for V and 2 bases for J; bases not matched to a gene: 5. From germline, CDR1 is SGHTA and CDR2 FQGNSA. The CDR3 is CASSRTGNPYEQYF. The CDR3 bases are TGTGCCAGCAGCCGGACAGGGAACCCCTACGAGCAGTACTTC.

This clone occurred once. The chain combines TRBV11-1 with TRBJ2-1; possibly TRBD2 for D (5 bases). Per germline, CDR1 SGHAT and CDR2 FQDESV (reference sequence). Trimming took 1 base from V and 0 from J, leaving 7 bases between them. This CDR3 is built from 15 residues. The CDR3 region has the DNA TGTGCCAGCAGCTTAGTCCGGGGCTCCTACAATGAGCAGTTCTTC. Its translation is CASSLVRGSYNEQFF.

The chain has TRBV19 and TRBJ2-2; TRBD2 matches 9 bases. Germline CDR1 and CDR2: LNHDA and SQIVND (reference sequence). V trimming: 7 bases; J trimming: 7 bases; junction bases outside the gene matches: 7. This CDR3 has 14 amino acids. The CDR3 reads CASMTSGRIGELFF. The DNA of the CDR3 is TGTGCCAGTATGACCAGCGGGAGGATCGGGGAGCTGTTTTTT.

The CDR3 DNA follows: TGTGCCTGGTTGCTAGCGGGAACCTACGAGCAGTACTTC. Its translation is CAWLLAGTYEQYF. The rearrangement links TRBV30 to TRBJ2-7; 9 bases agree with TRBD2. The V gene's germline CDR1 is GTSNPN and CDR2 SVGIG (reference sequence). V lost 5 bases and J lost 2; bases outside the gene matches: 4. The CDR3 runs 13 residues.

The count of this clone is one. The V gene is TRBV18, the J gene TRBJ1-5; 7 bases agree with TRBD1. After removal of 4 bases from V and 3 bases from J, the junction contained 12 bases not matched to a gene. The CDR3 runs to 17 residues. In germline, CDR1 is KGHSH, CDR2 LQKENI. CDR3 coding DNA: TGTGCCAGCTCACGGACCGCTGGGACAGCTAACAATCAGCCCCAGCATTTT. Translating it yields CASSRTAGTANNQPQHF. The entire variable domain, with the rest obtained from reference TRBV18 and TRBJ1-5, is as follows: NAGVMQNPRHLVRRRGQEARLRCSPMKGHSHVYWYRQLPEEGLKFMVYLQKENIIDESGMPKERFSAEFPKEGPSILRIQQVVRGDSAAYFCASSRTAGTANNQPQHFGDGTRLSIL.

The chain uses TRBV6-5 and TRBJ2-5; 11 bases agree with TRBD1. Germline V gene lookup returns CDR1 MNHEY and CDR2 SVGAGI. V lost 8 bases to trimming and J lost 5 bases; unmatched junction nucleotides: 10. The CDR3 runs 15 residues. The CDR3 DNA is TGTGCCAGCGAAGAAGGACAGGGGGCATCGGAGACCCAGTACTTC. Translating gives CASEEGQGASETQYF.

This chain links TRBV10-1 with TRBJ2-1; 15 bases map to TRBD2. The germline gives CDR1 WNHNN, CDR2 SYGVQD (reference sequence). The ends lost 0 bases at V and 4 bases at J; junction bases unmatched: 7. The CDR3 extends over 19 amino acids. CDR3: CASSESEGLAGGLYNEQFF. The DNA of the CDR3 is TGCGCCAGCAGTGAGTCTGAGGGACTAGCGGGAGGCCTTTACAATGAGCAGTTCTTC.

DNA of the CDR3: TGTGCCAGCAGTCTTAGCGGGATGAGGCTAGCCAAAAACATTCAGTACTTC. This codes for CASSLSGMRLAKNIQYF. This chain joins TRBV27 and TRBJ2-4; TRBD2 matches at 8 bases. The V gene's germline CDR1 is MNHEY and CDR2 SMNVEV (reference sequence). CDR3 size: 17 residues. V gave up 5 bases and J gave up 0 bases; unmatched junction bases: 9.

This clone was found a few times. This chain uses TRBV6-6 with TRBJ1-5; D uncertain. Germline lookup yields CDR1 MNHNY and CDR2 SVGAGI (reference sequence). V was clipped by 7 bases and J by 2 bases, with 15 bases between them. CDR3 length: 15 residues. CDR3 residues: CASNPAGGRNQPQHF. CDR3 nucleotide sequence: TGTGCCAGCAATCCTGCAGGTGGGCGCAATCAGCCCCAGCATTTT.

The chain uses TRBV19 and TRBJ1-5; D may be TRBD1 (5 bases). Trimming pared 6 bases from V and 3 bases from J, leaving 21 bases between. The CDR3 has 17 residues. Germline lookup yields CDR1 LNHDA and CDR2 SQIVND (reference sequence). CDR3 in DNA: TGTGCCAGTAGAGAGACGTTTCGGGGGAGGAACAATCAGCCCCAGCATTTT. Encoded protein: CASRETFRGRNNQPQHF.

The V gene is TRBV27, the J gene TRBJ2-7; D remains ambiguous. V dropped 0 bases and J dropped 2 bases, with 8 bases sitting between them. This CDR3 is built from 14 residues. The germline V gene encodes CDR1 MNHEY and CDR2 SMNVEV (reference sequence). CDR3 DNA: TGTGCCAGCAGTTTATCGAGTTACCCCTACGAGCAGTACTTC. Protein sequence: CASSLSSYPYEQYF.

The genes are TRBV6-5 and TRBJ1-5, with D tentatively TRBD1 (5 bases). Germline V lookup: CDR1 MNHEY, CDR2 SVGAGI. V shed 6 bases and J shed 4 bases, with 16 bases lying between them. The CDR3 has 15 residues. CDR3 loop: CASSPGGKWNQPQHF. Here the CDR3 DNA reads TGTGCCAGCAGCCCCGGGGGGAAATGGAATCAGCCCCAGCATTTT.

The V and J genes are TRBV5-1 and TRBJ1-6; no clear D gene. The CDR3 contains 16 residues. Per germline, CDR1 SGHRS and CDR2 YFSETQ. Trimming took 0 bases from V and 4 from J, leaving 11 bases between them. The CDR3 DNA follows: TGCGCCAGCAGCTTGGCCGGGTTCGGGTATAATTCACCCCTCCACTTT. The encoded protein is CASSLAGFGYNSPLHF. Drawing the rest from reference TRBV5-1 and TRBJ1-6, the complete variable domain is KAGVTQTPRYLIKTRGQQVTLSCSPISGHRSVSWYQQTPGQGLQFLFEYFSETQRNKGNFPGRFSGRQFSNSRSEMNVSTLELGDSALYLCASSLAGFGYNSPLHFGNGTRLTVT.

This clone was observed a few times. The chain carries TRBV4-2 and TRBJ1-5; maybe TRBD1 (6 bases). CDR1 is LGHNA, CDR2 YNFKEQ, per germline. The CDR3 extends over 14 amino acids. The ends were cut back, 1 base at V and 7 bases at J, with 11 bases in the middle. The CDR3 sequence: CASSQGQAYQPQHF. CDR3 bases: TGTGCCAGCAGCCAAGGACAGGCTTACCAGCCCCAGCATTTT.

V usage is TRBV6-4 and J usage is TRBJ1-2, with D unclear. This CDR3 contains 12 residues. Germline V gene data show CDR1 as MRHNA and CDR2 as SNTAGT. The ends were cut back, 2 bases at V and 4 bases at J, with 5 bases in the middle. CDR3 coding DNA: TGTGCCAGCAGTGACCGAGCCTATGGCTACACCTTC. Translated: CASSDRAYGYTF.

This chain joins TRBV9 and TRBJ1-1; 9 bases line up with TRBD1. Germline V gene lookup returns CDR1 SGDLS and CDR2 YYNGEE. Unmatched junction bases numbered 11, after V lost 2 bases and J lost 3 bases. The CDR3 is 17 residues long. The chain's CDR3 is CASSVRTGEFGDTEAFF. In DNA, the CDR3 is TGTGCCAGCAGCGTCCGGACAGGGGAGTTTGGGGACACTGAAGCTTTCTTT.

This sequence joins TRBV11-1 and TRBJ2-7; TRBD2 is a possible D gene (5 bases). The germline CDR1 and CDR2 sequences are SGHAT and FQDESV (reference sequence). Trimming left V 2 bases short and J 2 bases short, with 10 bases between. This CDR3 spans 14 amino acids. The CDR3 here is CASSLSKGAYEQYF. The CDR3 coding sequence is TGTGCCAGCAGCTTATCAAAGGGAGCCTACGAGCAGTACTTC.

The CDR3 reads CASSTGLAGRGGYNEQFF. The CDR3 region has the DNA TGTGCCAGTAGCACCGGACTAGCGGGAAGAGGGGGCTACAATGAGCAGTTCTTC. The rearrangement joins TRBV19 to TRBJ2-1, with 12 bases that match TRBD2. The CDR3 runs to 18 residues. Germline trimming cut 6 bases from V and 3 bases from J; bases unmatched to any gene: 12. Germline assignment: CDR1 LNHDA and CDR2 SQIVND (reference sequence). Full variable domain (rest looked up from reference TRBV19 and TRBJ2-1): DGGITQSPKYLFRKEGQNVTLSCEQNLNHDAMYWYRQDPGQGLRLIYYSQIVNDFQKGDIAEGYSVSREKKESFPLTVTSAQKNPTAFYLCASSTGLAGRGGYNEQFFGPGTRLTVL.

V is TRBV2 and J is TRBJ2-2; TRBD2 matches 10 bases. This CDR3 comprises 14 residues. V shed 8 bases, J shed 7 bases, and the junction held 7 bases outside the gene matches. The V gene's germline CDR1 is SNHLY and CDR2 FYNNEI. The CDR3 loop is CASGRTSGGGELFF. DNA for the CDR3: TGTGCCAGCGGCAGGACTAGCGGTGGCGGGGAGCTGTTTTTT.

The chain uses TRBV7-8 and TRBJ1-5; a possible D gene is TRBD1 (6 bases). The CDR3 is made up of 13 amino acids. Trimming took off 0 bases at V and 6 bases at J, with 6 bases between the two ends. Germline CDR1 reads SGHVS; CDR2 reads FQNEAQ. Here the CDR3 DNA reads TGTGCCAGCAGCTTAGCGGGGGCTCAGCCCCAGCATTTT. It translates to CASSLAGAQPQHF. The full variable domain, its missing parts supplied by reference TRBV7-8 and TRBJ1-5, is GAGVSQSPRYKVAKRGQDVALRCDPISGHVSLFWYQQALGQGPEFLTYFQNEAQLDKSGLPSDRFFAERPEGSVSTLKIQRTQQEDSAVYLCASSLAGAQPQHFGDGTRLSIL.

The V call is TRBV23-1, the J call TRBJ2-7; no firm D call. TRBV23-1 is an ORF; its function is uncertain. With 6 bases removed from V and 0 bases from J, the gap between germline ends came to 15 bases. The CDR3 length is 15 residues. For the CDR3, the DNA is TGCGCCAGCAGAGCAATCGTCCCCGGCTCCTACGAGCAGTACTTC. This translates into CASRAIVPGSYEQYF.

The J gene is TRBJ2-1, the V gene TRBV27; 9 bases match TRBD2. The V gene end was trimmed by 4 bases and the J gene end by 5 bases; junction bases not matched to a gene: 6. CDR3 size: 15 residues. Germline CDR1 is MNHEY and CDR2 is SMNVEV (reference sequence). The CDR3 DNA is TGTGCCAGCAGTTCACGGAGACTAGCGGACAATGAGCAGTTCTTC. Protein sequence: CASSSRRLADNEQFF.

The chain is built from TRBV7-2 and TRBJ1-5; TRBD1 matches at 7 bases. Losses at the gene ends were 6 bases for V and 3 bases for J; bases not matched to a gene: 2. This CDR3 has 13 amino acids. The germline CDR1 and CDR2 sequences are SGHTA and FQGNSA. The CDR3 region has the DNA TGTGCCAGCAGGGGACAGCCCAATCAGCCCCAGCATTTT. Its protein is CASRGQPNQPQHF.

The chain recombines TRBV19 with TRBJ2-7, with a tentative D call TRBD2 (6 bases). Per the germline V gene, CDR1 is LNHDA and CDR2 is SQIVND (reference sequence). The V and J ends lost 5 bases and 2 bases respectively, with 16 bases between them. The length of the CDR3 is 15 residues. The CDR3 nucleotides read TGTGCCAGTAGTGCAACCGGGACTGGAGCCTACGAGCAGTACTTC. This gives the protein CASSATGTGAYEQYF.

The J gene is TRBJ1-2, the V gene TRBV25-1; 7 bases map to TRBD1. Germline V lookup: CDR1 MGHDK, CDR2 SYGVNS. The CDR3 runs to 14 residues. V lost 6 bases to trimming and J lost 2 bases; unmatched junction nucleotides: 6. The DNA of the CDR3 is TGTGCCAGCAGCCGACAGGGAGCCAACTATGGCTACACCTTC. Its translation: CASSRQGANYGYTF.